This is a list of T cell receptor beta chains from one sample in a study of blood T cell repertoires in COVID-19. Produced via immunoSEQ multiplex PCR; TCRdb's table is partial and in-frame only. The table lists some 250,000 clones, roughly four fifths of them singletons. Sample: peripheral blood. The receptors were gathered from a woman aged 55-69 years with active or convalescent COVID-19. Both conserved end residues are part of each CDR3. The D gene is left open where the match is weak.

J	D	V	DNA	CDR3
TRBJ2-3	TRBD2	TRBV2	TGTGCCAGCAGTGGTTTGATAGCGGGGACAGATACGCAGTATTTT	CASSGLIAGTDTQYF
TRBJ2-5	.	TRBV19	TGTGCCAGTAGTACACCAGGGGTTTTATGGCGAGAGACCCAGTACTTC	CASSTPGVLWRETQYF
TRBJ1-1	TRBD1	TRBV9	TGTGCCAGCAGCCCCAGGGGGGGACAGGGTGATGAAGCTTTCTTT	CASSPRGGQGDEAFF
TRBJ2-1	TRBD1	TRBV19	TGTGCCAGTAGGTCGCAGGGGGCCTACAATGAGCAGTTCTTC	CASRSQGAYNEQFF
TRBJ1-2	TRBD1	TRBV6-6	TGTGCCAGCAGCAGCAGGGGGCAGGGCTACTATGGCTACACCTTC	CASSSRGQGYYGYTF
TRBJ1-5	TRBD1	TRBV6-2/TRBV6-3	TGTGCCAGCAGTTACTCGTCAGGGGGCCATCAGCCCCAGCATTTT	CASSYSSGGHQPQHF
TRBJ1-2	TRBD1	TRBV7-2	TGTGCCAGCAGCCCCGCCCAGGGGGCTAACTATGGCTACACCTTC	CASSPAQGANYGYTF
TRBJ1-1	.	TRBV5-8	TGTGCCAGCAGCCTTCAGGTGACCACTGAAGCTTTCTTT	CASSLQVTTEAFF
TRBJ2-7	TRBD2	TRBV11-2	TGTGCCAGCAGCTTAACTAGCGGTGGGTACGAGCAGTACTTC	CASSLTSGGYEQYF
TRBJ2-7	TRBD2	TRBV7-2	TGTGCCAGCAGCTTGGATACTAGCGGTAGAGCGCGCGAGCAGTACTTC	CASSLDTSGRAREQYF
TRBJ2-5	TRBD2	TRBV5-8	TGTGCCAGCAGCTTGGCAGCGATAGCGGGGGATCGAGAGACCCAGTACTTC	CASSLAAIAGDRETQYF
TRBJ1-6	TRBD1	TRBV5-1	TGCGCCAGCAGCCGGGGACAGGGGGGGAATTCACCCCTCCACTTT	CASSRGQGGNSPLHF
TRBJ1-3	TRBD1	TRBV10-1	TGCGCCAGCACCGCAACGACAGGGGCAGGAAACACCATATATTTT	CASTATTGAGNTIYF
TRBJ1-2	.	TRBV12-5	TGTGCTAGTGGTTTGGGCGACGTGAGGTATAACTATGGCTACACCTTC	CASGLGDVRYNYGYTF
TRBJ1-1	TRBD1	TRBV29-1	TGCAGCGTTGACTGGGGACAGGGCAAAGCTTTCTTT	CSVDWGQGKAFF
TRBJ1-2	TRBD1	TRBV30	TGTGCCTGGAGTGGACAGGGAGTCTATGGCTACACCTTC	CAWSGQGVYGYTF
TRBJ2-7	.	TRBV18	TGTGCCAGCTCACCGACAGGACTCTCCTACGAGCAGTACTTC	CASSPTGLSYEQYF
TRBJ1-2	TRBD1	TRBV2	TGTGCCAGCAGCGGACAGGGGGCGAGCTATGGCTACACCTTC	CASSGQGASYGYTF